The 12 T cell receptor beta chains below all came from one sample that was sequenced in a study of blood T cell repertoires in COVID-19. Profiling relied on immunoSEQ multiplex PCR, and the TCRdb table lists in-frame clones only, not all of them. The sample holds 220,000 or so clones, less than 90% seen once. Sequencing used PBMCs or T cells enriched from blood (not recorded which). These receptors came from a woman aged 40-49 years who had recovered from COVID-19.

The J gene is TRBJ2-3, the V gene TRBV29-1; perhaps TRBD2 as D (5 bases). V lost 6 bases and J lost 0, with 13 bases in between. CDR1 and CDR2 from the germline V gene are SQVTM and ANQGSEA. The CDR3 totals 14 residues. CDR3 DNA: TGCAGCGTCCGGGAACCAACTAGCACAGATACGCAGTATTTT. As protein: CSVREPTSTDTQYF.

V gene TRBV7-9 combines with J gene TRBJ2-7; 8 nucleotides line up with TRBD1. Germline V lookup: CDR1 SEHNR, CDR2 FQNEAQ (reference sequence). J was trimmed by 0 bases and V by 5 bases; bases with no gene match: 9. CDR3 length: 16 residues. The chain's CDR3 is CASSLPRDRSSYEQYF. CDR3 nucleotide sequence: TGTGCCAGCAGCCTACCCCGGGACAGGAGCTCCTACGAGCAGTACTTC.

The V gene is TRBV7-3, the J gene TRBJ2-3, with TRBD2 as a possible D gene (5 bases). The CDR3 contains 16 residues. The ends were cut back, 1 base at V and 0 bases at J, with 11 bases in the middle. The germline V gene encodes CDR1 SGHTA and CDR2 FQGTGA. CDR3 nucleotides: TGTGCCAGCAGCTTAAGTCCGGGCGGGAGCACAGATACGCAGTATTTT. It is translated as CASSLSPGGSTDTQYF.

The chain uses TRBV27 and TRBJ2-4, with D possibly being TRBD2 (7 bases). CDR3 length: 14 residues. Trimming removed 5 bases from V and 8 bases from J, with 16 bases in between. CDR1 and CDR2 from the germline V gene are MNHEY and SMNVEV (reference sequence). CDR3 amino acids: CASSPRRGAYIQYF. The CDR3, as DNA: TGTGCCAGCAGTCCCCGCCGGGGGGCATACATTCAGTACTTC.

This chain uses TRBV19 with TRBJ1-2; no clear D gene. The CDR3 sequence is 15 residues long. The ends were cut back, 7 bases at V and 3 bases at J, with 18 bases in the middle. Germline-derived CDR1 and CDR2 are LNHDA and SQIVND (reference sequence). The CDR3 DNA is TGTGCCAGTAATGCCCCCCGGGAGAAGCACTATGGCTACACCTTC. Amino acid sequence: CASNAPREKHYGYTF.

The chain joins TRBV7-2 to TRBJ1-3; a weak D match, TRBD1 (5 bases). Germline values: CDR1 SGHTA, CDR2 FQGNSA. With 0 bases removed from V and 4 bases from J, the gap between germline ends came to 7 bases. The CDR3 loop spans 14 amino acids. The CDR3 loop reads CASSLAQAGNTIYF. The CDR3 DNA reads as TGTGCCAGCAGCTTAGCACAGGCCGGAAACACCATATATTTT.

The chain links TRBV19 to TRBJ2-7, with a weak D call TRBD2 (7 bases). The V end lost 2 bases, the J end lost 6 bases, and 11 bases lay between the germline ends. Germline lookup yields CDR1 LNHDA and CDR2 SQIVND (reference sequence). CDR3 length equals 13 residues. This CDR3 is CASSIKGGGEQYF. In nucleotides, the CDR3 is TGTGCCAGTAGTATAAAGGGAGGGGGCGAGCAGTACTTC.

The chain joins TRBV29-1 to TRBJ2-6, with D possibly matching TRBD2 (6 bases). The CDR3 has 16 amino acids. Per the germline V gene, CDR1 is SQVTM and CDR2 is ANQGSEA. Deletions cut 7 bases from V and 1 base from J, with 17 bases between. CDR3 protein: CSAGHPGGSGANVLTF. The CDR3 region has the DNA TGCAGCGCTGGACATCCCGGGGGTTCTGGGGCCAACGTCCTGACTTTC.

The chain combines TRBV14 with TRBJ2-7, with TRBD2 matching over 13 bases. Germline V gene sequence: CDR1 SGHDN, CDR2 FVKESK. The CDR3 covers 16 residues. The trim removed 0 bases at V and 6 bases at J, leaving 5 bases unmatched. This chain's CDR3 is CASSQDSTSGRGEQYF. In DNA form, the CDR3 reads TGTGCCAGCAGCCAAGATTCCACTAGCGGGAGGGGCGAGCAGTACTTC. Filled out from reference TRBV14 and TRBJ2-7, the complete variable domain reads EAGVTQFPSHSVIEKGQTVTLRCDPISGHDNLYWYRRVMGKEIKFLLHFVKESKQDESGMPNNRFLAERTGGTYSTLKVQPAELEDSGVYFCASSQDSTSGRGEQYFGPGTRLTVT.

The chain carries TRBV5-6 and TRBJ2-5, with 9 bases aligning to TRBD1. CDR1 is SGHDT and CDR2 is YYEEEE in the germline V gene. This CDR3 region has 14 residues. Trimming removed 4 bases from V and 5 bases from J; junction bases left unmatched: 6. The CDR3 DNA sequence: TGTGCCAGCAGCAGGGACAGGGTTGGGGAGACCCAGTACTTC. This sequence encodes CASSRDRVGETQYF.

The chain couples TRBV3-1 (or the pseudogene TRBV3-2) to TRBJ2-3; 10 bases agree with TRBD2. This CDR3 has 13 residues. The V gene's germline CDR1 is LGHDT and CDR2 YNNKEL (reference sequence). V lost 4 bases and J lost 8; bases outside the gene matches: 3. The chain's CDR3 is CASSRTSGLTQYF. CDR3 bases: TGTGCCAGCAGCCGGACTAGCGGTCTTACGCAGTATTTT.

This rearrangement joins TRBV10-3 to TRBJ2-7; 11 positions match TRBD1. Trimming at V came to 3 bases and at J to 2 bases, leaving 9 bases not matched to a gene. CDR1 and CDR2 (germline): ENHRY, SYGVKD. CDR3 size: 17 residues. CDR3 loop: CAISDPGTGGDTYEQYV. The CDR3, as DNA: TGTGCCATCAGTGACCCCGGGACAGGGGGGGATACCTACGAGCAGTACGTC.